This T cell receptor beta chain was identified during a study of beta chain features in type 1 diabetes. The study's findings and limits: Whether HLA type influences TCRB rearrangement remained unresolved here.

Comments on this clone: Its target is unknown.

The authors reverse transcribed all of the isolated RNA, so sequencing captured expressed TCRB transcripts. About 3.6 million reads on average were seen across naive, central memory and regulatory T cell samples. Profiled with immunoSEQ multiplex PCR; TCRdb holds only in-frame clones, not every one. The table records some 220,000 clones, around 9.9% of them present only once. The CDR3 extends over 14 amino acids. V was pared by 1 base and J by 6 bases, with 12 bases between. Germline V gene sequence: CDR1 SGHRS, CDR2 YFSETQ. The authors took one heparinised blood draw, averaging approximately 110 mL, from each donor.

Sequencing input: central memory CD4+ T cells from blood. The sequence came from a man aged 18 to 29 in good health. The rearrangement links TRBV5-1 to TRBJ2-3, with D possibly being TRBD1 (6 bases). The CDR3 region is CASSLRTAADTQYF. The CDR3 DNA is TGCGCCAGCAGCTTGAGGACAGCCGCTGATACGCAGTATTTT. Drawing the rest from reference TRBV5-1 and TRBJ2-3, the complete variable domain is KAGVTQTPRYLIKTRGQQVTLSCSPISGHRSVSWYQQTPGQGLQFLFEYFSETQRNKGNFPGRFSGRQFSNSRSEMNVSTLELGDSALYLCASSLRTAADTQYFGPGTRLTVL.